The 16 T cell receptor beta chains in this list originate from one sample, sequenced in a study of blood T cells in healthy people across ages. PCR was performed a second time for 7 to 11 cycles using a sample-barcoded 5' primer and a J-beta primer mix. MiXCR was run by TCRdb on the 5' RACE reads, yielding one entry per CDR3 protein. The sample yields 780,000 or so distinct CDR3 sequences, roughly 25% seen once. Separately, the same data were catalogued under a study of T cells of mothers and their children.

The sequenced sample was blood. Receptors were obtained from a boy aged 10-17 years in good health.

The J gene is TRBJ2-4, the V gene TRBV4-3; TRBD1 or TRBD2 may be the D gene (5 bases each). Germline V CDR1 and CDR2: LGHNA, YSLEER. The CDR3 spans 17 residues. V lost 3 bases to trimming and J lost 6 bases, with 21 bases between them. The DNA for the CDR3 is TGCGCCAGCAGCCAGACGGGGTACAGGACCCCCGGAAACATTCAGTACTTC. It yields the protein CASSQTGYRTPGNIQYF.

This chain links TRBV5-1 with TRBJ1-4, with D uncertain. The germline gives CDR1 SGHRS, CDR2 YFSETQ. V gave up 4 bases and J gave up 8 bases, with 15 bases separating them. The CDR3 loop spans 14 amino acids. CDR3 protein: CASSQSPLREKLFF. CDR3 bases: TGCGCCAGCAGCCAGAGCCCCTTGAGGGAAAAACTGTTTTTT.

This clonotype appeared a single time. The genes are TRBV29-1 and TRBJ2-1, with 8 bases fitting TRBD2. After removal of 6 bases from V and 2 bases from J, the junction contained 6 bases not matched to a gene. The CDR3 covers 14 residues. Germline lookup yields CDR1 SQVTM and CDR2 ANQGSEA. CDR3 residues: CSVGPGLAYNEQFF. The DNA of the CDR3 is TGCAGCGTGGGGCCGGGACTAGCCTACAATGAGCAGTTCTTC.

This clonotype showed up just a few times. The J gene is TRBJ2-5, the V gene TRBV7-8; possible D gene TRBD2, 5 bases. Looked up from germline, CDR1 is SGHVS and CDR2 is FQNEAQ. Trimming took off 5 bases at V and 5 bases at J, with 21 bases between the two ends. The CDR3 has 16 residues. The CDR3 sequence is CASSPKDWPPWETQYF. DNA for the CDR3: TGTGCCAGCAGCCCGAAGGACTGGCCCCCATGGGAGACCCAGTACTTC.

This clonotype has more than one count but fewer than ten. The V call is TRBV9, the J call TRBJ2-1, with a possible D match to TRBD1 (6 bases). The DNA end lines up better with TRBJ2-7; the J call may be wrong. Germline loops: CDR1 SGDLS, CDR2 YYNGEE. The CDR3 spans 14 residues. Written as DNA, the CDR3 is TGTGCCAGCAGCCCCAGGGGCGAAACCTACGAGCAGTACTTC. Encoded protein: CASSPRGETYEQYF.

The V call is TRBV29-1, the J call TRBJ2-5, with D possibly matching TRBD2 (6 bases). Near its end, the DNA agrees better with TRBJ2-1, so the J call may be wrong. The CDR3 covers 10 residues. The germline CDR1 and CDR2 sequences are SQVTM and ANQGSEA. The CDR3 DNA reads as TGCAGCGCGGGACTGGATGAGCAGTTCTTC. Amino acid sequence: CSAGLDEQFF.

The chain recombines TRBV19 with TRBJ2-7, with D perhaps assigned TRBD1 or TRBD2 (6 bases each). This CDR3 spans 14 amino acids. Germline V gene sequence: CDR1 LNHDA, CDR2 SQIVND (reference sequence). The ends were cut back, 3 bases at V and 2 bases at J, with 11 bases in the middle. The CDR3 DNA is TGTGCCAGTAGTATCCCGGGGGCTACCTACGAGCAGTACTTC. Translation: CASSIPGATYEQYF.

This clonotype was seen a handful of times. The rearrangement uses TRBV27 and TRBJ2-1; 9 nucleotides agree with TRBD2. Germline trimming cut 2 bases from V and 9 bases from J; bases unmatched to any gene: 14. The CDR3 covers 17 residues. Germline loops: CDR1 MNHEY, CDR2 SMNVEV (reference sequence). The CDR3: CASSLRESGGRAGEQFF. The DNA for the CDR3 is TGTGCCAGCAGTTTACGGGAGTCGGGCGGGAGGGCCGGTGAGCAGTTCTTC.

This clonotype was observed a few times. This chain uses TRBV10-3 with TRBJ1-2; D gene unclear. Trimming shortened V by 0 bases and J by 7 bases, and 12 bases separated the two germline ends. The germline CDR1 and CDR2 sequences are ENHRY and SYGVKD. The CDR3 totals 14 residues. The CDR3 DNA sequence: TGTGCCATCAGTGAGTCAGATGGACGGACTGGCTACACCTTC. Translation gives CAISESDGRTGYTF.

The V call is TRBV7-9, the J call TRBJ2-5, with 8 nucleotides matching TRBD2. The germline gives CDR1 SEHNR, CDR2 FQNEAQ (reference sequence). The ends lost 4 bases at V and 5 bases at J; junction bases unmatched: 12. The CDR3 loop spans 16 amino acids. The CDR3 spells CASSSTIGGARETQYF. The CDR3 bases are TGTGCCAGCAGCTCAACGATCGGGGGGGCCCGGGAGACCCAGTACTTC.

This clonotype was recorded only once. The DNA for the CDR3 is TGTGCCAGCAGCTTAGGTGAGGGTATCCATGAGCAGTTCTTC. Translation: CASSLGEGIHEQFF. The genes are TRBV7-6 and TRBJ2-1; D is perhaps TRBD2 (5 bases). The V and J ends lost 1 base and 8 bases respectively, with 12 bases between them. The CDR3 has 14 residues. Germline CDR1 is SGHVS and CDR2 is FNYEAQ. The full variable domain, with the rest looked up from reference TRBV7-6 and TRBJ2-1, is GAGVSQSPRYKVTKRGQDVALRCDPISGHVSLYWYRQALGQGPEFLTYFNYEAQQDKSGLPNDRFSAERPEGSISTLTIQRTEQRDSAMYRCASSLGEGIHEQFFGPGTRLTVL.

CDR3 sequence: CASSHGLGNDEAFF. CDR3 nucleotide sequence: TGTGCCAGCAGCCATGGCCTGGGAAATGATGAAGCTTTCTTT. The chain recombines TRBV4-2 with TRBJ1-1; D is unresolved. The germline CDR1 and CDR2 sequences are LGHNA and YNFKEQ. The CDR3 has 14 amino acids. The V end lost 3 bases, the J end lost 7 bases, and 15 bases lay between the germline ends.

DNA of the CDR3: TGCAGCGCGACTAGCGGAGACAATGAGCAGTTCTTC. This encodes CSATSGDNEQFF. This sequence joins TRBV29-1 and TRBJ2-5, with 9 bases identical to TRBD2. The end of the DNA is better explained by TRBJ2-1, so the J call may be wrong. The CDR3 consists of 12 residues. The germline gives CDR1 SQVTM, CDR2 ANQGSEA.

V gene TRBV18 combines with J gene TRBJ2-5; no clear D gene. The CDR3 covers 12 residues. Per germline, CDR1 KGHSH and CDR2 LQKENI. Trimming removed 2 bases at V and 3 bases at J, with 4 bases between. The DNA for the CDR3 is TGTGCCAGCTCACCAGTTGAAGAGACCCAGTACTTC. It codes for CASSPVEETQYF.

This clonotype was recorded many times. The chain recombines TRBV27 with TRBJ2-3; no reliable D call. V lost 6 bases and J lost 0, with 22 bases in between. Germline-derived CDR1 and CDR2 are MNHEY and SMNVEV (reference sequence). There are 18 residues in the CDR3. CDR3 nucleotides: TGTGCCAGCAGCCGCTTTAAAGGATTATTTTCTAGCACAGATACGCAGTATTTT. Translation: CASSRFKGLFSSTDTQYF.

This chain connects TRBV20-1 to TRBJ2-5, with D perhaps given as TRBD1 or TRBD2 (6 bases each). The DNA end is more similar to TRBJ2-7, so the J call may be wrong. The CDR3 loop spans 14 amino acids. The germline V gene has CDR1 DFQATT and CDR2 SNEGSKA (reference sequence). The CDR3 loop reads CSATPGATIYEQYF. CDR3 coding DNA: TGCAGTGCCACTCCGGGGGCTACTATCTACGAGCAGTACTTC.